This T cell receptor (beta chain) was found in a study of CD8+ T cells in alopecia areata. Study-wide results and caveats: Whereas mice showed it more clearly, TCR sharing across patients was murkier, possibly because of HLA. Lesional scalp exceeded normal scalp in clonality, especially in alopecia totalis/universalis. With tofacitinib ongoing, many expanded lesional clones persisted in both scalp and blood.

About this clone itself: Its antigen is not known.

Germline V gene lookup returns CDR1 SEHNR and CDR2 FQNEAQ (reference sequence). The CDR3 covers 13 residues. Trimming removed 4 bases at V and 6 bases at J, with 13 bases between. Treatment meaning: oral pan-JAK inhibitor, 5-10 mg twice daily. PBMCs provided sorted CD4+ and CD8+ T cells. Sequencing templates came from extracted RNA that was reverse transcribed into cDNA. Clones were sequenced by immunoSEQ multiplex PCR, and TCRdb holds only the in-frame ones, with some missing. The profile shows some 180,000 clones, 50% to 65% of them singletons. The genes are TRBV7-9 and TRBJ2-7, with D unresolved. The sequence was collected from a human donor with alopecia areata. The sample was CD8+ T cells sorted from blood, taken at week 24, from a patient treated with tofacitinib. The CDR3 bases are TGTGCCAGCAGCTCTGGACCGAAGATCGAGCAGTACTTC. Its protein product is CASSSGPKIEQYF.